The rows below give T cell receptor beta chains drawn from one sample of a study of shared clonotypes between healthy human individuals. Data came from immunoSEQ multiplex PCR; TCRdb stores just in-frame clones and leaves some out. In the table there are roughly 2,000,000 clones, just over 90% of which are singletons. What was sequenced was naive CD8+ T cells from PBMCs. The receptor source for this set is a man younger than 35 in good health. Some clones in this sample may be carry-over from other donors' samples. Each CDR3 is given with its conserved first and last residue. Each record gives: clone size, V gene, D gene, J gene, CDR3 protein, CDR3 DNA. D genes are given only for firm matches. Size values are once, few and many counts, or a class for expanded clones, and some rows have none.

once	TRBV4-1	.	TRBJ2-3	CASKPTADTDTQYF	TGCGCCAGCAAACCGACAGCAGACACAGATACGCAGTATTTT
.	TRBV5-1	.	TRBJ2-7	CASSLGRGEYEQYF	TGCGCCAGCAGCTTAGGCAGGGGGGAATACGAGCAGTACTTC
.	TRBV9	TRBD1	TRBJ1-3	CASSSPGTGGVLGSGNTIYF	TGTGCCAGCAGCTCCCCCGGGACAGGGGGCGTTTTGGGATCTGGAAACACCATATATTTT
.	TRBV9	.	TRBJ2-7	CASSASGLPVGEQYF	TGTGCCAGCAGCGCCTCGGGTCTACCTGTTGGGGAGCAGTACTTC
.	TRBV27	.	TRBJ1-5	CASAETGPSGDQPQHF	TGTGCATCAGCGGAGACAGGTCCATCAGGGGATCAGCCCCAGCATTTT
.	TRBV27	TRBD1	TRBJ2-1	CASSPLDDRGPSYNEQFF	TGTGCCAGCAGTCCTCTCGACGACAGGGGGCCTTCCTACAATGAGCAGTTCTTC
.	TRBV27	TRBD1	TRBJ1-5	CASSPGQGGNQPQHF	TGTGCCAGCAGTCCGGGACAGGGAGGCAATCAGCCCCAGCATTTT
.	TRBV6-5	TRBD1	TRBJ2-7	CASSYRGQGIYEQYF	TGTGCCAGCAGTTACAGAGGACAGGGAATCTACGAGCAGTACTTC
.	TRBV5-4	.	TRBJ2-5	CASSLERAGGETQYF	TGTGCCAGCAGCTTGGAGCGGGCAGGGGGAGAGACCCAGTACTTC
.	TRBV27	.	TRBJ1-2	CASSFGRSYGYTF	TGTGCCAGCAGTTTCGGGCGGAGTTATGGCTACACCTTC
.	TRBV5-4	.	TRBJ2-3	CASTSPTGTQYF	TGTGCCAGCACCTCTCCCACGGGTACGCAGTATTTT
once	TRBV29-1	.	TRBJ2-7	CSAGLIEEQYF	TGCAGCGCTGGACTCATAGAGGAGCAGTACTTC
.	TRBV5-6	.	TRBJ2-7	CASSLRSAYEQYF	TGTGCCAGCAGCTTAAGGTCAGCATACGAGCAGTACTTC
.	TRBV9	.	TRBJ2-3	CASSGSLRRDTDTQYF	TGTGCCAGCAGCGGGTCCTTACGAAGGGACACAGATACGCAGTATTTT
.	TRBV7-8	.	TRBJ2-3	CASSSSTDTQYF	TGTGCCAGCAGCTCTAGCACAGATACGCAGTATTTT
once	TRBV19	.	TRBJ2-5	CASSITGAQETQYF	TGTGCCAGTAGTATAACGGGGGCACAAGAGACCCAGTACTTC
.	TRBV4-3	TRBD1	TRBJ2-1	CASSHLTGDDEQFF	TGCGCCAGCAGCCACCTGACAGGGGACGATGAGCAGTTCTTC
.	TRBV15	TRBD1	TRBJ2-7	CATSSRGTYEQYF	TGTGCCACCAGCAGCAGGGGGACCTACGAGCAGTACTTC
.	TRBV5-6	TRBD1	TRBJ2-1	CASSLRAGTGGNYNEQFF	TGTGCCAGCAGCTTGAGGGCTGGGACAGGGGGGAATTACAATGAGCAGTTCTTC
.	TRBV11-2	.	TRBJ1-2	CASSLGGVRDYGYTF	TGTGCCAGCAGCTTAGGAGGTGTCAGGGACTATGGCTACACCTTC
.	TRBV7-9	.	TRBJ1-1	CASSLRQGENTEAFF	TGTGCCAGCAGCTTAAGGCAGGGTGAGAACACTGAAGCTTTCTTT
.	TRBV10-3	.	TRBJ1-3	CAIRPKDGDGNTIYF	TGTGCCATCAGACCGAAGGACGGGGATGGGAACACCATATATTTT
.	TRBV6-5	.	TRBJ2-7	CASSYLIGGSYEQYF	TGTGCCAGCAGTTACTTAATCGGCGGTTCCTACGAGCAGTACTTC
.	TRBV5-1	.	TRBJ2-7	CASSLGWGSPYEQYF	TGCGCCAGCAGCCTGGGCTGGGGGAGCCCGTACGAGCAGTACTTC
.	TRBV11-2	.	TRBJ2-5	CASSLVLRGALETQYF	TGTGCCAGCAGCTTAGTTCTCAGGGGAGCGTTAGAGACCCAGTACTTC
.	TRBV5-6	TRBD1	TRBJ1-1	CASKPTRGEAFF	TGTGCCTCCAAACCTACCAGGGGGGAAGCTTTCTTT
.	TRBV6-5	.	TRBJ1-2	CASRPRARGGYTF	TGTGCCAGCCGTCCCAGGGCGAGGGGTGGCTACACCTTC
.	TRBV4-1	TRBD2	TRBJ2-1	CASSQGLAGVNEQFF	TGCGCCAGCAGCCAAGGGTTAGCGGGAGTGAATGAGCAGTTCTTC
.	TRBV7-9	.	TRBJ2-7	CASSPDRYEQYF	TGTGCCAGCAGCCCAGACAGGTACGAGCAGTACTTC
.	TRBV11-2	.	TRBJ2-3	CASSPGKDTQYF	TGTGCCAGCAGCCCCGGAAAAGATACGCAGTATTTT
.	TRBV4-3	.	TRBJ2-1	CASSQVEAAHYNEQFF	TGCGCCAGCAGCCAAGTAGAAGCGGCGCATTACAATGAGCAGTTCTTC
.	TRBV6-7	TRBD2	TRBJ2-3	CASSYSICSGRTDTQYF	TGTGCCAGCAGTTACTCGATCTGTAGCGGGAGGACAGATACGCAGTATTTT
.	TRBV28	TRBD1	TRBJ2-7	CASSQPGQVLLTWKQYF	TGTGCCAGCAGTCAGCCGGGACAGGTGCTCCTAACCTGGAAGCAGTACTTC
.	TRBV29-1	.	TRBJ1-1	CSVNTEAFF	TGCAGCGTCAACACTGAAGCTTTCTTT
.	TRBV5-1	.	TRBJ1-1	CASSLELGSLGTEAFF	TGCGCCAGCAGCTTGGAATTGGGCAGCTTAGGGACTGAAGCTTTCTTT
.	TRBV27	.	TRBJ2-1	CASSLRAVLGNEQFF	TGTGCCAGCAGTTTAAGAGCGGTCTTGGGGAATGAGCAGTTCTTC
.	TRBV19	.	TRBJ2-1	CASSYRPGPTNEQFF	TGTGCCAGTAGTTATCGTCCAGGGCCGACTAATGAGCAGTTCTTC
.	TRBV11-2	.	TRBJ2-1	CASSPPEGPYNEQFF	TGTGCCAGCAGCCCCCCGGAGGGCCCCTACAATGAGCAGTTCTTC
few	TRBV28	.	TRBJ1-1	CASTPRRNTEAFF	TGTGCCAGCACCCCCAGGAGGAACACTGAAGCTTTCTTT
.	TRBV5-1	TRBD1	TRBJ1-2	CASSLSGTGYSYTF	TGCGCCAGCAGCTTATCCGGGACAGGGTATAGCTACACCTTC
.	TRBV28	.	TRBJ2-3	CASSPSWGRGTDTQYF	TGTGCCAGCAGTCCATCTTGGGGCCGTGGAACAGATACGCAGTATTTT
.	TRBV28	.	TRBJ2-1	CASSFGPSGFF	TGTGCCAGCAGCTTCGGACCTTCGGGGTTCTTC
.	TRBV9	.	TRBJ2-5	CASSVASFETQYF	TGTGCCAGCAGCGTAGCCAGTTTCGAGACCCAGTACTTC
.	TRBV15	TRBD2	TRBJ2-2	CATSRDSPAGGSNTGELFF	TGTGCCACCAGCAGAGATTCACCGGCGGGAGGGTCGAACACCGGGGAGCTGTTTTTT
once	TRBV7-9	.	TRBJ2-1	CASRLEGASYNEQFF	TGTGCCAGCAGACTGGAGGGGGCCTCCTACAATGAGCAGTTCTTC
.	TRBV30	.	TRBJ2-2	CAWSPRNTGELFF	TGTGCCTGGAGTCCCAGGAACACCGGGGAGCTGTTTTTT
.	TRBV19	.	TRBJ2-7	CASSVTPGTSYEQYF	TGTGCCAGTAGCGTCACCCCTGGGACTTCCTACGAGCAGTACTTC
.	TRBV16	.	TRBJ1-2	CASSPTGLDYGYTF	TGTGCCAGCAGCCCCACGGGGTTGGACTATGGCTACACCTTC
.	TRBV5-1	.	TRBJ2-1	CASSWVGLPSPNEQFF	TGCGCCAGCAGCTGGGTGGGACTCCCAAGCCCCAATGAGCAGTTCTTC
.	TRBV29-1	TRBD2	TRBJ2-7	CSGRTSGNYEQYF	TGCAGCGGGCGGACTAGCGGCAACTACGAGCAGTACTTC
.	TRBV28	TRBD2	TRBJ2-3	CASRKRDSTDTQYF	TGTGCCAGCAGGAAGCGGGACTCCACAGATACGCAGTATTTT
.	TRBV6-5	.	TRBJ2-1	CASSYATLNNEQFF	TGTGCCAGCAGTTACGCGACGCTCAACAATGAGCAGTTCTTC
.	TRBV9	.	TRBJ2-1	CASSVGRGGPNEQFF	TGTGCCAGCAGCGTAGGCAGGGGAGGTCCCAATGAGCAGTTCTTC